These 2 T cell receptor beta chains originate from one sample sequenced in a study of blood T cell repertoires in COVID-19. Some clones are missing from TCRdb's copy, which holds only in-frame ones; the method was immunoSEQ multiplex PCR. The data contain approximately 35,000 clones, 70% to 80% of them seen just once; the ten biggest clones take up under 35%. Material: peripheral blood. The origin of the receptors is a man older than 75 with acute or convalescent COVID-19.

This clone is a singleton in its sample. In DNA, the CDR3 is TGCGCCAGCAGCGGCCCTTGGGACAGGGATACCTACGAGCAGTACTTC. This encodes CASSGPWDRDTYEQYF. This chain connects TRBV5-1 to TRBJ2-7; 9 bases are a match to TRBD1. The CDR3 runs to 16 residues. V lost 4 bases to trimming and J lost 2 bases; unmatched junction nucleotides: 10. CDR1 is SGHRS, CDR2 YFSETQ, per germline.

V is TRBV7-9 and J is TRBJ2-4; the D gene is possibly TRBD2 (6 bases). The CDR3 is made up of 17 amino acids. V lost 0 bases, J lost 3 bases, and 15 bases lay in between. Germline V gives CDR1 SEHNR, CDR2 FQNEAQ (reference sequence). This CDR3 reads CASSLALKLGGKNIQYF. DNA of the CDR3: TGTGCCAGCAGCTTAGCCCTAAAGTTGGGGGGCAAAAACATTCAGTACTTC.